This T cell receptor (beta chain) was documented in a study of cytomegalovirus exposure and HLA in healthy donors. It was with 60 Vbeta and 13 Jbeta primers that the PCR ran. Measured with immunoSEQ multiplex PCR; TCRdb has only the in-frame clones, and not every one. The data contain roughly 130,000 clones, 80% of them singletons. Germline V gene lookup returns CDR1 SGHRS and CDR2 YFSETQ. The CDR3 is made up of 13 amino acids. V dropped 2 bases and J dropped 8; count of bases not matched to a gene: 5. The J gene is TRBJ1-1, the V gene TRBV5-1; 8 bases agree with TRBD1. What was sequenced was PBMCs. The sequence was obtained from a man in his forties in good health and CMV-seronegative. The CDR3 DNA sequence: TGCGCCAGCAGCTTAGGGACAGGTGCCGAAGCTTTCTTT. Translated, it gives CASSLGTGAEAFF.